Shown below are 15 T cell receptor beta chains from a single sample sequenced in a study of blood T cell repertoires in COVID-19 (dated by TCRdb to the early 2020s). Preparation of the library involved the immunoSEQ multiplex PCR assay. In TCRdb, the immuneACCESS table is reduced to in-frame sequences with V and J assigned. These tables do not hold every clone; where another copy was compared, an unresolved V gene accounts for under half, and the others remain unexplained. For this sample the table gives 300,000 to 400,000 clones, of which roughly 90% were detected only once. 3.5% to 4% of the sample is taken by the ten largest. The sample was peripheral blood. All receptors derive from a woman between 50 and 59 years old with active or convalescent COVID-19.

In nucleotides, the CDR3 is TGTGCCAGCAGCCAAGGCATTTGGAGTGTGAATGAGCAGTTCTTC. This codes for CASSQGIWSVNEQFF. This chain joins TRBV14 and TRBJ2-1; no clear D gene. Germline V gene lookup returns CDR1 SGHDN and CDR2 FVKESK. V was trimmed by 1 base and J by 7 bases, leaving 14 bases between them. The CDR3 runs 15 residues.

The gene calls are TRBV7-9 and TRBJ1-2; D might be TRBD1 (5 bases). The CDR3 runs to 12 residues. In germline, CDR1 is SEHNR, CDR2 FQNEAQ (reference sequence). Trimming shortened V by 7 bases and J by 6 bases, and 12 bases separated the two germline ends. The CDR3 here is CASTTQGNGYTF. Here the CDR3 DNA reads TGTGCCAGCACCACCCAGGGAAATGGCTACACCTTC.

DNA for the CDR3: TGTGCCAGCAGCCCGGGACTAGGATACTACGAGCAGTACTTC. Residues: CASSPGLGYYEQYF. The rearrangement links TRBV11-3 to TRBJ2-7; 8 positions match TRBD2. Per germline, CDR1 SGHNT and CDR2 YENEEA. After removal of 5 bases from V and 3 bases from J, the junction contained 6 bases not matched to a gene. There are 14 residues in the CDR3.

This rearrangement joins TRBV7-9 to TRBJ2-3, with a possible D match to TRBD2 (6 bases). The CDR3 is 15 amino acids. Trimming cost V 5 bases and J 1 base, with 13 bases left between them. Per the germline V gene, CDR1 is SEHNR and CDR2 is FQNEAQ (reference sequence). The CDR3 reads CASSPGGSGTDTQYF. In DNA, the CDR3 is TGTGCCAGCAGCCCCGGGGGTAGCGGCACAGATACGCAGTATTTT. Combining the CDR3 with reference TRBV7-9 and TRBJ2-3 gives the whole variable domain DTGVSQNPRHKITKRGQNVTFRCDPISEHNRLYWYRQTLGQGPEFLTYFQNEAQLEKSRLLSDRFSAERPKGSFSTLEIQRTEQGDSAMYLCASSPGGSGTDTQYFGPGTRLTVL.

This chain uses TRBV7-2 with TRBJ1-5, with D maybe TRBD1 (5 bases). The CDR3 has 13 residues. The germline V gene encodes CDR1 SGHTA and CDR2 FQGNSA. V was pared by 8 bases and J by 10 bases, with 18 bases between. The chain's CDR3 is CASGTGGTGPQHF. The CDR3 region has the DNA TGTGCCAGCGGCACCGGGGGGACGGGACCCCAGCATTTT.

A remark on this clone: At one boundary the junction diverges from the germline segment, which might be a read error. This sequence joins TRBV6-5 and TRBJ2-2; D perhaps matches TRBD1 (5 bases). This CDR3 has 13 residues. CDR1 and CDR2 from the germline V gene are MNHEY and SVGAGI. CDR3 sequence: CVSRQSSTGELFF. In DNA form, the CDR3 reads TGTGTCAGCAGACAGAGTTCCACCGGGGAGCTGTTTTTT.

The CDR3 nucleotides are TGCGCCAGCAGCTTGGGGGGGCCCTCTGGAAACACCATATATTTT. Translated: CASSLGGPSGNTIYF. The chain links TRBV5-1 to TRBJ1-3; maybe TRBD1 (6 bases). The CDR3 runs 15 residues. CDR1 and CDR2 from the germline V gene are SGHRS and YFSETQ. The ends were cut back, 0 bases at V and 0 bases at J, with 7 bases in the middle. Based on the CDR3 plus reference TRBV5-1 and TRBJ1-3, the full variable domain is KAGVTQTPRYLIKTRGQQVTLSCSPISGHRSVSWYQQTPGQGLQFLFEYFSETQRNKGNFPGRFSGRQFSNSRSEMNVSTLELGDSALYLCASSLGGPSGNTIYFGEGSWLTVV.

This sequence joins TRBV2 and TRBJ1-1, with 7 nucleotides matching TRBD1. V shed 11 bases and J 0 bases; nucleotides not matched to a gene: 3. The length of the CDR3 is 12 residues. CDR1 is SNHLY, CDR2 FYNNEI, per germline. DNA of the CDR3: TGTGCCGGGGGACAGCTGAACACTGAAGCTTTCTTT. Protein product: CAGGQLNTEAFF.

The chain joins TRBV28 to TRBJ1-6; the D is unclear. CDR1 and CDR2 from the germline V gene are MDHEN and SYDVKM. V was pared by 5 bases and J by 16 bases, with 15 bases between. This CDR3 region has 12 residues. CDR3 amino acids: CASSRRPDFLHF. As DNA, the CDR3 is TGTGCCAGCAGTCGGAGACCCGACTTTCTCCACTTT.

The chain combines TRBV7-3 with TRBJ2-3; 13 bases map to TRBD2. V gave up 5 bases and J gave up 6 bases; unmatched junction bases: 5. This CDR3 contains 15 residues. Germline CDR1 reads SGHTA; CDR2 reads FQGTGA. CDR3 nucleotide sequence: TGTGCCAGCAGCGGGACTAGCGGGGTGGTGGATACGCAGTATTTT. Residues: CASSGTSGVVDTQYF.

This clone turned up a few times. The rearrangement uses TRBV6-6 and TRBJ1-1; 7 positions match TRBD1. Germline V gene sequence: CDR1 MNHNY, CDR2 SVGAGI (reference sequence). V trimming: 8 bases; J trimming: 4 bases; junction bases outside the gene matches: 7. The CDR3 totals 13 residues. CDR3 nucleotide sequence: TGTGCCAGCGGATCCACAGGGGTCACTGAAGCTTTCTTT. Translating it yields CASGSTGVTEAFF.

The V gene is TRBV4-3, the J gene TRBJ1-4; tentative D call: TRBD1 (5 bases). Trimming stripped 4 bases from V and 3 bases from J, with 12 bases between. The germline gives CDR1 LGHNA, CDR2 YSLEER. The CDR3 totals 15 residues. For the CDR3, the DNA is TGCGCCAGCAGCCCCAGGAGGGGTGCTAATGAAAAACTGTTTTTT. Translated, it gives CASSPRRGANEKLFF.

The chain uses TRBV27 and TRBJ2-7; maybe TRBD2 (6 bases). V gave up 0 bases and J gave up 0 bases, with 12 bases separating them. Germline assignment: CDR1 MNHEY and CDR2 SMNVEV (reference sequence). This CDR3 comprises 16 residues. The CDR3 is CASSLSVVAASYEQYF. In DNA, the CDR3 is TGTGCCAGCAGTTTATCGGTGGTAGCGGCCTCCTACGAGCAGTACTTC.

This clone was seen just once. The genes are TRBV2 and TRBJ2-7; 8 nucleotides line up with TRBD2. CDR3 length: 13 amino acids. V gave up 8 bases and J gave up 0 bases; unmatched junction bases: 3. Germline CDR1 reads SNHLY; CDR2 reads FYNNEI. For the CDR3, the DNA is TGTGCCAGCGAGCGGGAGCTCTCCTACGAGCAGTACTTC. Encoded protein: CASERELSYEQYF.

The J gene is TRBJ2-1, the V gene TRBV9; 11 nucleotides match TRBD2. The CDR3 loop spans 19 amino acids. V trimming: 1 base; J trimming: 7 bases; junction bases outside the gene matches: 16. CDR1 is SGDLS, CDR2 YYNGEE, per germline. The CDR3 spells CASSVSVSLSGRVGNEQFF. DNA of the CDR3: TGTGCCAGCAGCGTATCCGTATCCCTTAGCGGGAGGGTGGGGAATGAGCAGTTCTTC.